The 19 T cell receptor beta chains presented below share a single source sample, sequenced in a study of T and B cells in COVID-19 patients. BIOMED2 TRB-A/B primer pools were used in multiplex TRB PCR. TCRdb recomputed calls from the multiplex PCR reads with MiXCR, one row per CDR3 protein. In the table there are 20,000 to 25,000 distinct CDR3 sequences, roughly 29% of which are singletons. TRB was amplified from around 250-500 ng of blood genomic DNA. The material sequenced was blood. The receptors were sampled from a human donor who had recovered from COVID-19.

V usage is TRBV5-6 and J usage is TRBJ1-5; TRBD1 aligns across 8 bases. Trimming removed 0 bases from V and 4 bases from J; junction bases left unmatched: 0. Germline CDR1 reads SGHDT; CDR2 reads YYEEEE. This CDR3 is built from 14 residues. CDR3 nucleotide sequence: TGTGCCAGCAGCTTGGGGGACAGGAATCAGCCCCAGCATTTT. Translation: CASSLGDRNQPQHF.

The rearrangement links TRBV27 to TRBJ1-1, with TRBD1 identical over 10 bases. Germline assignment: CDR1 MNHEY and CDR2 SMNVEV (reference sequence). The CDR3 spans 14 residues. V dropped 6 bases and J dropped 2; count of bases not matched to a gene: 3. The DNA of the CDR3 is TGTGCCAGCAGCTGGACAGGGGGAAACACTGAAGCTTTCTTT. It yields the protein CASSWTGGNTEAFF.

This clonotype has only a few counts. V gene TRBV18 combines with J gene TRBJ1-2; D is unclear. Germline CDR1 KGHSH, CDR2 LQKENI. Trimming left V 2 bases short and J 8 bases short, with 18 bases between. CDR3 length equals 15 residues. CDR3 DNA sequence: TGTGCCAGCTCACCATCTGGGATGAGTCAGGAGGGCTACACCTTC. Protein product: CASSPSGMSQEGYTF. The full variable domain, completed using reference TRBV18 and TRBJ1-2, is NAGVMQNPRHLVRRRGQEARLRCSPMKGHSHVYWYRQLPEEGLKFMVYLQKENIIDESGMPKERFSAEFPKEGPSILRIQQVVRGDSAAYFCASSPSGMSQEGYTFGSGTRLTVV.

The chain has TRBV7-9 and TRBJ2-1; 9 nucleotides agree with TRBD2. This CDR3 has 15 amino acids. The trim removed 5 bases at V and 9 bases at J, leaving 11 bases unmatched. The V gene's germline CDR1 is SEHNR and CDR2 FQNEAQ (reference sequence). The CDR3 is CASSIQGLAGSEQFF. CDR3 sequence (DNA): TGTGCCAGCAGCATCCAGGGACTAGCTGGCAGTGAGCAGTTCTTC.

The rearrangement joins TRBV18 to TRBJ2-1, with D possibly matching TRBD2 (10 bases). This CDR3 spans 15 amino acids. The germline V gene has CDR1 KGHSH and CDR2 LQKENI. The germline V and J ends were trimmed by 6 bases and 4 bases, with 16 bases remaining between them. The CDR3 is CASSTGGLAYNEQFF. Here the CDR3 DNA reads TGTGCCAGCTCGACAGGGGGACTAGCGTACAATGAGCAGTTCTTC.

This clonotype occurred a few times. The rearrangement joins TRBV6-2 or TRBV6-3 to TRBJ2-1; the D gene is possibly TRBD2 (6 bases). From germline, CDR1 is MNHEY and CDR2 SVGEGT. Trimming shortened V by 3 bases and J by 9 bases, and 9 bases separated the two germline ends. The CDR3 has 12 amino acids. Here the CDR3 reads CASSYWEVEQFF. For the CDR3, the DNA is TGTGCCAGCAGTTATTGGGAGGTTGAGCAGTTCTTC.

As concerns this clonotype: This clone may be a read error of a much larger clone one base away. This chain joins TRBV19 and TRBJ2-1, with 9 bases aligning to TRBD1. Germline lookup yields CDR1 LNHDA and CDR2 SQIVND (reference sequence). This CDR3 has 13 amino acids. The CDR3: CATAGTGRNEKFF. CDR3 DNA: TGTGCCACCGCCGGGACAGGGCGGAATGAGAAGTTCTTC.

V and J are TRBV7-6 and TRBJ2-2, with 16 nucleotides matching TRBD2. CDR3 length equals 16 residues. Germline CDR1 and CDR2: SGHVS and FNYEAQ. The ends lost 11 bases at V and 2 bases at J; junction bases unmatched: 5. In DNA form, the CDR3 reads TGTGCCTCGGGACTAGCGGGGGGGGTAAACACCGGGGAGCTGTTTTTT. Translated: CASGLAGGVNTGELFF.

Sample share makes this clonotype medium-sized. The genes are TRBV11-1 and TRBJ2-3, with D possibly matching TRBD1 (5 bases). The CDR3 has 16 residues. Germline V lookup: CDR1 SGHAT, CDR2 FQDESV (reference sequence). V shed 5 bases and J shed 2 bases, with 17 bases lying between them. The CDR3 is CASSHGRDSSTDTQYF. The DNA for the CDR3 is TGTGCCAGCAGCCATGGTAGAGACAGCTCCACAGATACGCAGTATTTT.

In this sample, this clonotype turned up a few times. The V call is TRBV21-1, the J call TRBJ1-5; TRBD1 is the table's D call, not checked against the DNA. TRBV21-1 is marked as a pseudogene. The CDR3 covers 16 residues. CDR3 bases: TGTGCCAGCAGCAGCTTAACACAGGGGGCGGATCAGCCCCAGCATTTT. Translated, it gives CASSSLTQGADQPQHF.

This clonotype was counted between two and nine times. CDR3 amino acids: CASRLDGQPSSYEQYF. Written as DNA, the CDR3 is TGTGCCAGCAGGTTAGACGGACAGCCAAGTTCCTACGAGCAGTACTTC. The J gene is TRBJ2-7, the V gene TRBV6-2 or TRBV6-3, with D maybe TRBD1 (6 bases). Deletions cut 6 bases from V and 1 base from J, with 19 bases between. Germline CDR1 reads MNHEY; CDR2 reads SVGEGT. This CDR3 contains 16 residues.

This clonotype came up a few times. The chain joins TRBV12-3 or TRBV12-4 to TRBJ2-2, with D possibly TRBD2 on 6 matching bases. V was trimmed by 3 bases and J by 4 bases, leaving 9 bases between them. This CDR3 contains 14 residues. CDR3 bases: TGTGCCAGCAGTTTGGGGGGTACCACCGGGGAGCTGTTTTTT. Amino acids: CASSLGGTTGELFF.

The gene calls are TRBV18 and TRBJ2-7; D may be TRBD2 (5 bases). The CDR3 is made up of 13 amino acids. Trimming left V 1 base short and J 5 bases short, with 9 bases between. Germline V gene lookup returns CDR1 KGHSH and CDR2 LQKENI. Here the CDR3 reads CASSPQGEDEQYF. The CDR3, as DNA: TGTGCCAGCTCACCACAGGGAGAGGACGAGCAGTACTTC.

This clonotype was observed a few times. The rearrangement joins TRBV19 to TRBJ1-3; no clear D gene. Looked up from germline, CDR1 is LNHDA and CDR2 is SQIVND (reference sequence). V lost 2 bases to trimming and J lost 4 bases, with 12 bases between them. The CDR3 contains 15 residues. The DNA of the CDR3 is TGTGCCAGTAGTATATTGTACCCATCCGGAAACACCATATATTTT. Translating it yields CASSILYPSGNTIYF.

This clonotype was seen a few times. This sequence joins TRBV15 and TRBJ2-3; tentatively, D is TRBD1 or TRBD2 (6 bases each). The germline V gene encodes CDR1 LNHNV and CDR2 YYDKDF (reference sequence). The CDR3 length is 16 residues. Trimming removed 1 base from V and 4 bases from J, with 15 bases in between. The CDR3 coding sequence is TGTGCCACCAGCAGAGCCAATAGGGGGGTCCCAGATACGCAGTATTTT. Protein sequence: CATSRANRGVPDTQYF.

The chain links TRBV6-1 to TRBJ1-4; 7 bases line up with TRBD1. The CDR3 covers 13 residues. The junction had 13 bases not matched to a gene; V was cut back by 8 bases and J by 13 bases. Germline lookup yields CDR1 MNHNS and CDR2 SASEGT. The CDR3 sequence is CASVPLYRGRLFF. The CDR3 DNA reads TGTGCCAGCGTTCCGCTCTACAGGGGACGACTGTTTTTT.

The V call is TRBV6-5, the J call TRBJ2-3, with 8 bases aligning to TRBD1. This CDR3 region has 14 residues. Losses at the gene ends were 5 bases for V and 2 bases for J; bases not matched to a gene: 3. CDR1 is MNHEY, CDR2 SVGAGI, per germline. CDR3 bases: TGTGCCAGCAGTAAGGACAGGGCCACAGATACGCAGTATTTT. Translating gives CASSKDRATDTQYF.

This clonotype was counted only a few times. The chain links TRBV6-5 to TRBJ1-2; D is unclear. This CDR3 has 16 residues. CDR1 is MNHEY, CDR2 SVGAGI, per germline. V dropped 0 bases and J dropped 0 bases, with 11 bases sitting between them. The CDR3 DNA is TGTGCCAGCAGTTACTCGAGTACGCGGTCTAACTATGGCTACACCTTC. Translating it yields CASSYSSTRSNYGYTF.

This clonotype turned up a few times. The gene calls are TRBV18 and TRBJ2-7; 10 bases align to TRBD2. The length of the CDR3 is 15 residues. V gave up 8 bases and J gave up 5 bases; unmatched junction bases: 12. CDR1 and CDR2 (germline): KGHSH, LQKENI. As DNA, the CDR3 is TGTGCCAGCACTCTCCAGACTAGCGGGTTCGACGAGCAGTACTTC. This translates into CASTLQTSGFDEQYF.